This T cell receptor (beta chain) was sequenced during a study of blood T cell repertoires in COVID-19 (dated by TCRdb to 2018 to 2021). Some background on the complete study: Samples covering the acute and convalescent phases of COVID-19 were provided by collaborators in the United States, Italy and Spain. The material from the prospective study consisted of cDNA or gDNA derived from T cells, B-cell-depleted T cells, or PBMCs. Nearly every sample came with metadata listing a de-identified subject ID, COVID-19 status, age in years and sex. Where HLA class I and class II types were available, the types were taken from metadata supplied by the sample provider, not from assay-based typing. Subjects who had been exposed to COVID-19, were actively infected with it, or had recovered from it provided the deeply sampled blood TCRbeta repertoires that made up the dataset. The repertoires were released in a freely available public database intended as a resource for research on the immune response to SARS-CoV-2. Samples came from the ongoing ImmuneRACE study (first 160 participants) plus 1,254 subjects from 6 global collaborators. Beyond this particular receptor, the publication reports: Clinical and demographic metadata were provided uncurated, with the amount varying by source and participant.

TCRbeta CDR3 regions were amplified from genomic DNA by means of the immunoSEQ Assay, a bias-controlled multiplex PCR. In the original analysis: The number of nucleated cells in each sample was estimated by amplification of reference gene primers within the assay. Sequence reads were collapsed and filtered to measure the absolute abundance of every unique TCRbeta CDR3 rearrangement. Productive Simpson clonality was computed per sample as the square root of Simpson's diversity index over productive rearrangements. TCRdb limited this immuneACCESS table to in-frame rearrangements with V and J called. A share of clones is missing; checked studies link under half to unresolved V genes, and the rest is unexplained. D and trimming come from the DNA, and the V and J calls and clone size come from that table. The sample contains some 250,000 clones, 70% to 90% of them found a single time. The ten largest clones add up to about 0.8% of the sample.

The CDR3 starts with the cysteine, ends with the phenylalanine, and has 16 residues. The CDR3 DNA has 48 bases and is translated from base 1. Trimmed from V: 4 bases; trimmed from J: 9 bases; junction bases lacking a gene match: 8. The germline V gene encodes CDR1 MNHEY and CDR2 SVGAGI. The collaborating institutions used their own protocols to collect whole blood in K2EDTA tubes. Collaborator samples were shipped for TCRbeta analysis as frozen whole blood, isolated PBMCs, or DNA extracted from either sample type. A remark on this clone: The antigen this receptor binds is unknown. No much larger clone is present one base from it, and per-base qualities are unavailable.

This clonotype was sampled from a woman between 25 and 40 years old with acute or convalescent COVID-19. The chain uses TRBV6-5 and TRBJ1-6, and TRBD1 matches 11 of the central bases. The sample consisted of peripheral blood. Read as DNA, the sequence is TGTGCCAGCAGTTCCGGGACAGGGGGTGGGATTTCACCCCTCCACTTT. The translation is CASSSGTGGGISPLHF.